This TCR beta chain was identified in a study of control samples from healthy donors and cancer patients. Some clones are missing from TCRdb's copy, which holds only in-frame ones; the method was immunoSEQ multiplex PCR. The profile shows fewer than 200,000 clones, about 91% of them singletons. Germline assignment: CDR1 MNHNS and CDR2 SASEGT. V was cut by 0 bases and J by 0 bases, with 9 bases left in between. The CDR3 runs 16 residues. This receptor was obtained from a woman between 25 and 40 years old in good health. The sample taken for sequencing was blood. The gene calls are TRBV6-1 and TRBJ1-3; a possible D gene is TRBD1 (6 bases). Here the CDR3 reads CASSEADSFSGNTIYF. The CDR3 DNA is TGTGCCAGCAGTGAAGCGGACAGCTTCTCTGGAAACACCATATATTTT.